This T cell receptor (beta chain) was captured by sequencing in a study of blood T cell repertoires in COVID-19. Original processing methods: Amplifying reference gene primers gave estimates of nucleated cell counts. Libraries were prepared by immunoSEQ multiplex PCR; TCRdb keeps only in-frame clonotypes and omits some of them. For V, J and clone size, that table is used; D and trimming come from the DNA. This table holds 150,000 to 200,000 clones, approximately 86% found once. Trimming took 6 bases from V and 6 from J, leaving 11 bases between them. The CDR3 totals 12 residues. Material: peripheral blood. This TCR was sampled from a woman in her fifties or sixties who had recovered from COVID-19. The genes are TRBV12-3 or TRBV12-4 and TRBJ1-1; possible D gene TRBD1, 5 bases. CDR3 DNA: TGTGCCAGCAGCCCCAGGGTCTCTGAAGCTTTCTTT. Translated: CASSPRVSEAFF.